Included here is one T cell receptor (beta chain) sequence, with context. Its target is unknown. At one boundary the junction diverges from the germline segment, which might be a read error. This CDR3 spans 15 amino acids. The germline V gene has CDR1 SGHNT and CDR2 YYREEE (reference sequence). This table comes from immunoSEQ multiplex PCR, and its TCRdb copy is limited to in-frame clones, with some not included. The top ten clones hold 2.5% to 3.5% of a sample with approximately 30,000 clones, about 81% of them seen once. This record comes from a study of STAT5B mutations in CD4+ large granular lymphocyte leukemia. Study-level findings and limits: 8/27 top patient clones versus 2/35 control clones were TRBV06-family.

The chain uses TRBV5-4 and TRBJ2-5; TRBD2 might be the D (5 bases). Sequencing used CD4+ T cells from blood buffy coats. The sequence was collected from a human donor in good health. The CDR3 region has the DNA TGTGCCAGCAGTTTGGACTCACCCCTGCGGGAGACCCAGTACTTC. Residues: CASSLDSPLRETQYF.